This T cell receptor (beta chain) was obtained from a study of cytomegalovirus exposure and HLA in healthy donors. Study-wide results and caveats: Some public TCRs appeared in many individuals, while most sequences were rare.

This clone was picked up one time. Antigen unknown. Clones were read by immunoSEQ multiplex PCR, and TCRdb kept only the in-frame ones, dropping some. Altogether 66,000 or so clones are present, around 97% being singletons, with the ten largest covering about 1.6%. Germline V gene lookup returns CDR1 SGHDT and CDR2 YYEEEE. V gave up 2 bases and J gave up 6 bases, with 9 bases separating them. CDR3 length: 14 amino acids. The source is a woman under 30 in good health and CMV-seropositive. Sequencing was done on a sample of PBMCs. The chain couples TRBV5-6 to TRBJ1-6; D is uncertain. The CDR3 reads CASSFQAPNSPLHF. For the CDR3, the DNA is TGTGCCAGCAGCTTCCAGGCCCCTAATTCACCCCTCCACTTT.